This TCR beta chain was captured in a study of T cell responses to AZD1222 COVID-19 vaccine. The study, taken as a whole, reports: Spike-wide coverage was observed for vaccine-associated CD4 TCRs, with dominant responses at 160-218 and 743-854. White British people made up most donors, females outnumbered males, and clonal diversity was possibly underestimated.

For this clone: Its antigen is unknown.

Sequencing used immunoSEQ multiplex PCR; TCRdb keeps in-frame clones, though not all of them. This table has roughly 65,000 clones, 80% appearing once. CDR1 and CDR2 from the germline V gene are SGHNT and YYREEE (reference sequence). The ends were cut back, 0 bases at V and 6 bases at J, with 19 bases in the middle. The CDR3 covers 18 residues. The chain recombines TRBV5-4 with TRBJ1-6; the D gene is possibly TRBD1 (6 bases). Material: peripheral blood, obtained on day 0 of AZD1222 vaccination. The receptor was derived from an adult in good health. The CDR3 bases are TGTGCCAGCAGCTTGGGAGGGGGTCGGGTGGTTATTAATTCACCCCTCCACTTT. This gives the protein CASSLGGGRVVINSPLHF.